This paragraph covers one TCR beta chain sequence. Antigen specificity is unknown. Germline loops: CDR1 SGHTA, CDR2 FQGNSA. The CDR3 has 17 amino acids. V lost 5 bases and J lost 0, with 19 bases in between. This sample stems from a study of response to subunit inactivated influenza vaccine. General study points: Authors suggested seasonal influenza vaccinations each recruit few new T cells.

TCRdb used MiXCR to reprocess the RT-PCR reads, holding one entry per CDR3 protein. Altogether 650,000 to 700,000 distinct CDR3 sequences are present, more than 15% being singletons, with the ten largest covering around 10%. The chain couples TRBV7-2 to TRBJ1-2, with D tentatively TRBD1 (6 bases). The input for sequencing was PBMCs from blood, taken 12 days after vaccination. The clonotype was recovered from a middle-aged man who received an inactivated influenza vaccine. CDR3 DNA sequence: TGTGCCAGCAGCCGGACGGGGGCAGCACCTCCTAACTATGGCTACACCTTC. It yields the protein CASSRTGAAPPNYGYTF.